The clone carrying this TCR beta chain was found a few times. Its target is unknown. This specimen belongs to a study of metastatic and nonmetastatic thyroid tumors. Study information: The study looked at repertoires side by side in blood and in tumor or nodule tissue from malignant and benign thyroid patients.

The CDR3 sequence is 15 residues long. The ends lost 6 bases at V and 4 bases at J; junction bases unmatched: 12. Every patient was untreated before thyroid surgery. Original processing notes: Clinicopathological groups differed in CDR3, with these differences serving to build a distant-metastasis classifier for papillary thyroid cancer. With MiXCR, TCRdb reprocessed the PCR reads. The V and J calls shown here were made by TCRdb, not taken from the authors' results. The table records more than 20,000 clones, more than 20% of them present only once. Study-wide points: TCR beta diversity was reportedly significantly higher in malignant thyroid tumors than benign nodules, in blood and tumor.

The J gene is TRBJ2-7, the V gene TRBV12-3 or TRBV12-4, with 7 bases matching TRBD2. This clonotype originated in a male donor with papillary thyroid cancer or a benign thyroid nodule (not recorded which). Some clones in this sample may be carry-over from other donors' samples. Sequenced material: tumor tissue. In DNA, the CDR3 is TGTGCCAGCAGCCCGGGACTATCGGTAGTATACGAGCAGTACTTC. Amino acid sequence: CASSPGLSVVYEQYF.